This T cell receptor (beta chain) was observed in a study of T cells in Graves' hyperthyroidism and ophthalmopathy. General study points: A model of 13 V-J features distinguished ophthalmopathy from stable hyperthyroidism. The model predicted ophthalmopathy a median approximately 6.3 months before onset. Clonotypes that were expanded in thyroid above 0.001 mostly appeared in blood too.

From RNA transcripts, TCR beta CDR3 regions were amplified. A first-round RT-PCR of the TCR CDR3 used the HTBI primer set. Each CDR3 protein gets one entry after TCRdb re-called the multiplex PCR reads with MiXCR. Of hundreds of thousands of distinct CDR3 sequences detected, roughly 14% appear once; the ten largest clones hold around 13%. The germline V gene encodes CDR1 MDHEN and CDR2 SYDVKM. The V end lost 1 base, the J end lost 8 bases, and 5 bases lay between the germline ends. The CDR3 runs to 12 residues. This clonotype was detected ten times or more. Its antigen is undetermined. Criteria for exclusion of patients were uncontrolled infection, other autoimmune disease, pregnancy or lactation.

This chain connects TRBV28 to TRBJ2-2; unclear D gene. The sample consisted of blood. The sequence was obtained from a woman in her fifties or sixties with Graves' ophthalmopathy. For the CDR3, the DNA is TGTGCCAGCAGTTTATTCGGTGGGGAGCTGTTTTTT. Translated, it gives CASSLFGGELFF.